The 10 T cell receptor beta chains reported below all come from one sample, sequenced in a study of cytomegalovirus exposure and HLA in healthy donors. PCR employed 60 Vbeta and 13 Jbeta primers. Data came from immunoSEQ multiplex PCR; TCRdb stores just in-frame clones and leaves some out. This table holds approximately 80,000 clones, approximately 69% found once. Source material: PBMCs. All receptors derive from a man under 40 in good health and CMV-seropositive.

This clone turned up a few times. The chain uses TRBV9 and TRBJ1-6; D remains unclear. The CDR3 totals 14 residues. V was trimmed by 0 bases and J by 8 bases, leaving 9 bases between them. From germline, CDR1 is SGDLS and CDR2 YYNGEE. CDR3 loop: CASSVGPQDSPLHF. The CDR3 region has the DNA TGTGCCAGCAGCGTAGGCCCTCAGGATTCACCCCTCCACTTT. Using reference TRBV9 and TRBJ1-6 for the parts outside the CDR3, the full variable domain is DSGVTQTPKHLITATGQRVTLRCSPRSGDLSVYWYQQSLDQGLQFLIQYYNGEERAKGNILERFSAQQFPDLHSELNLSSLELGDSALYFCASSVGPQDSPLHFGNGTRLTVT.

This chain's CDR3 is CAISESETQYF. CDR3 sequence (DNA): TGTGCCATCAGTGAATCGGAGACCCAGTACTTC. The chain is built from TRBV10-3 and TRBJ2-5; unclear D gene. This CDR3 is built from 11 residues. Germline CDR1 reads ENHRY; CDR2 reads SYGVKD. V was shortened by 3 bases and J by 5 bases, with 4 bases between the two germline ends.

This clone has only a few counts. V usage is TRBV6-1 and J usage is TRBJ1-6; no clear D. V lost 3 bases and J lost 14, with 14 bases in between. This CDR3 region has 13 residues. Germline-derived CDR1 and CDR2 are MNHNS and SASEGT. DNA of the CDR3: TGTGCCAGCAGTGATTTCGTCAGGAAATCCCTCCACTTT. It yields the protein CASSDFVRKSLHF.

The V call is TRBV19, the J call TRBJ2-1, with D possibly TRBD2 on 7 matching bases. The CDR3 totals 18 residues. Germline assignment: CDR1 LNHDA and CDR2 SQIVND (reference sequence). V lost 1 base, J lost 4 bases, and 20 bases lay in between. CDR3 DNA sequence: TGTGCCAGTAGTATAGTAGGGGGGGGGAGCGCTGCTTACAATGAGCAGTTCTTC. This codes for CASSIVGGGSAAYNEQFF.

The rearrangement uses TRBV5-1 and TRBJ1-1, with 8 bases matching TRBD1. With 1 base clipped from V and 6 bases from J, the junction kept 8 bases outside the gene matches. Germline V CDR1 and CDR2: SGHRS, YFSETQ. The length of the CDR3 is 15 residues. CDR3 bases: TGCGCCAGCAGCTTGCAGGGGGCGAGTGGGGCTGAAGCTTTCTTT. Its translation: CASSLQGASGAEAFF.

This clone was seen only a few times. This chain connects TRBV6-5 to TRBJ1-5; D remains ambiguous. Trimming shortened V by 6 bases and J by 7 bases, and 16 bases separated the two germline ends. CDR1 MNHEY and CDR2 SVGAGI come from the germline V gene. The CDR3 extends over 14 amino acids. CDR3 sequence reads: CASRGAFGDQPQHF. The CDR3 coding sequence is TGTGCCAGCAGGGGCGCATTTGGTGACCAGCCCCAGCATTTT.

The DNA for the CDR3 is TGTGCCAGCAGCTTGGGGGGATATGAAAAACTGTTTTTT. It specifies CASSLGGYEKLFF. The chain carries TRBV7-2 and TRBJ1-4; a weak D match, TRBD1 (5 bases). The germline V gene encodes CDR1 SGHTA and CDR2 FQGNSA. There are 13 residues in the CDR3. V was shortened by 3 bases and J by 6 bases, with 8 bases between the two germline ends. Based on the CDR3 plus reference TRBV7-2 and TRBJ1-4, the full variable domain is GAGVSQSPSNKVTEKGKDVELRCDPISGHTALYWYRQSLGQGLEFLIYFQGNSAPDKSGLPSDRFSAERTGGSVSTLTIQRTQQEDSAVYLCASSLGGYEKLFFGSGTQLSVL.

V and J are TRBV4-2 and TRBJ1-1; 8 bases are shared with TRBD1. V trimming: 4 bases; J trimming: 5 bases; junction bases outside the gene matches: 12. There are 16 residues in the CDR3. Germline CDR1 reads LGHNA; CDR2 reads YNFKEQ. Here the CDR3 DNA reads TGTGCCAGCAGCCTTTCTTTTGGACAGGGTGAAACTGAAGCTTTCTTT. It codes for CASSLSFGQGETEAFF.

The chain couples TRBV30 to TRBJ2-7, with D unclear. Germline values: CDR1 GTSNPN, CDR2 SVGIG (reference sequence). The V gene lost 0 bases and the J gene lost 4 bases, with 10 bases spanning the gap. The CDR3 consists of 13 residues. The CDR3 loop reads CAWSVVVEYEQYF. The CDR3 DNA is TGTGCCTGGAGTGTAGTGGTAGAATACGAGCAGTACTTC.

This clone was counted a few times. The rearrangement joins TRBV6-5 to TRBJ1-3; D is uncertain. Germline assignment: CDR1 MNHEY and CDR2 SVGAGI. The CDR3 is made up of 14 amino acids. Trimming left V 6 bases short and J 0 bases short, with 9 bases between. The CDR3 nucleotides are TGTGCCAGCAGACCTAGGAACTCTGGAAACACCATATATTTT. Protein product: CASRPRNSGNTIYF.